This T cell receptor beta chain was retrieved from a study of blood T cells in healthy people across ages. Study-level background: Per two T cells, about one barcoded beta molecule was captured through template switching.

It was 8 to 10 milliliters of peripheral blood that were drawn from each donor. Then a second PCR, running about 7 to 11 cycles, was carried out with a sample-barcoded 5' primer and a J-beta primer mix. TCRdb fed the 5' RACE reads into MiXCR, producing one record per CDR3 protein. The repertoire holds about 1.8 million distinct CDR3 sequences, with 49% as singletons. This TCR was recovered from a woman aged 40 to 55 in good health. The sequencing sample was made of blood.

CDR3 sequence: CASSFARGASGANVLTF. CDR3 DNA sequence: TGTGCCAGCAGTTTTGCTAGGGGGGCGTCTGGGGCCAACGTCCTGACTTTC. V usage is TRBV12-3 or TRBV12-4 and J usage is TRBJ2-6; D could derive from TRBD1 or TRBD2 (6 bases each). Trimming took off 3 bases at V and 1 base at J, with 13 bases between the two ends. The CDR3 spans 17 residues.